These 18 T cell receptor beta chains came from one sample sequenced in a study of CD8 T cells in ankylosing spondylitis. One entry per CDR3 protein, called by TCRdb with MiXCR from the 5' RACE reads. The sample consists of 250,000 to 400,000 distinct CDR3 sequences, around 10% of them appearing once. Sequencing was performed on blood, either unsorted or a sorted T cell fraction (not recorded which). The receptors were gathered from a female donor with ankylosing spondylitis or in good health (not recorded which).

This clonotype came up many times. The rearrangement uses TRBV20-1 and TRBJ2-7, with TRBD1 identical over 7 bases. The J segment lost 1 base and the V segment lost 6 bases, leaving 12 bases of the junction unmatched. Germline loops: CDR1 DFQATT, CDR2 SNEGSKA (reference sequence). CDR3 length: 15 amino acids. The CDR3 DNA is TGCAGTGCAAGAACAACCCGGGACAGTTCCTACGAGCAGTACTTC. It encodes CSARTTRDSSYEQYF.

On this clonotype itself: This may arise from a read error, as a much more abundant clone is one base away. The genes are TRBV27 and TRBJ2-7; tentatively, D is TRBD1 (6 bases). Germline lookup yields CDR1 MNHEY and CDR2 SMNVEV (reference sequence). This CDR3 is 13 amino acids long. The germline V and J ends were trimmed by 6 bases and 6 bases, with 15 bases remaining between them. In nucleotides, the CDR3 is TGTGCCAGCAGAAGGGACATGATCGGCGAGCAGTACTTC. Translated: CASRRDMIGEQYF.

V gene TRBV3-1 combines with J gene TRBJ2-5; D is perhaps TRBD1 (5 bases). Germline-derived CDR1 and CDR2 are LGHDT and YNNKEL (reference sequence). The germline V and J ends were trimmed by 1 base and 6 bases, with 12 bases remaining between them. The CDR3 runs to 14 residues. This CDR3 reads CASSQVAGAQTQYF. The CDR3 DNA reads TGTGCCAGCAGCCAAGTGGCTGGGGCTCAGACCCAGTACTTC.

CDR3 in DNA: TGCAGCGTTGCGCGGGGGGCTGACGAGCAGTACTTC. Its protein product is CSVARGADEQYF. The chain recombines TRBV29-1 with TRBJ2-7; 8 nucleotides agree with TRBD2. The germline V gene encodes CDR1 SQVTM and CDR2 ANQGSEA. After removal of 4 bases from V and 5 bases from J, the junction contained 4 bases not matched to a gene. The length of the CDR3 is 12 residues.

This clonotype was seen ten or more times. V usage is TRBV5-1 and J usage is TRBJ2-7; TRBD2 is a possible D gene (5 bases). The CDR3 runs to 14 residues. CDR1 is SGHRS and CDR2 is YFSETQ in the germline V gene. The V gene lost 0 bases and the J gene lost 5 bases, with 12 bases spanning the gap. The CDR3 reads CASSLDRGTDEQYF. DNA for the CDR3: TGCGCCAGCAGCTTGGATCGGGGAACCGACGAGCAGTACTTC.

This clonotype was detected a few times. The chain has TRBV7-2 and TRBJ1-3, with D unresolved. Trimming pared 5 bases from V and 4 bases from J, leaving 9 bases between. Germline lookup yields CDR1 SGHTA and CDR2 FQGNSA. There are 13 residues in the CDR3. Here the CDR3 reads CASSTRTGNTIYF. Written as DNA, the CDR3 is TGTGCCAGCAGCACCCGAACGGGAAACACCATATATTTT.

This clonotype was seen a handful of times. This chain links TRBV28 with TRBJ1-1; D gene ambiguous. Trimming stripped 5 bases from V and 0 bases from J, with 10 bases between. The CDR3 sequence is 14 residues long. Looked up from germline, CDR1 is MDHEN and CDR2 is SYDVKM. The CDR3 loop is CASSPNVMNTEAFF. In DNA, the CDR3 is TGTGCCAGCAGTCCGAATGTAATGAACACTGAAGCTTTCTTT.

This clonotype showed up many times. The chain is built from TRBV10-3 and TRBJ2-7; a possible D gene is TRBD2 (5 bases). V dropped 3 bases and J dropped 10 bases, with 10 bases sitting between them. This CDR3 is 11 amino acids long. Germline CDR1 and CDR2: ENHRY and SYGVKD. The CDR3 is CAISDTGKQYF. In DNA form, the CDR3 reads TGTGCCATCAGTGATACCGGGAAACAGTACTTC.

This clonotype was counted at least ten times. The chain uses TRBV20-1 and TRBJ2-3; the D is unclear. The CDR3 is made up of 14 amino acids. Trimming shortened V by 1 base and J by 0 bases, and 8 bases separated the two germline ends. The germline V gene has CDR1 DFQATT and CDR2 SNEGSKA (reference sequence). The CDR3 reads CSARVVASTDTQYF. The CDR3 bases are TGCAGTGCTAGAGTAGTTGCTAGCACAGATACGCAGTATTTT.

The table lists this clonotype with a few counts. The V and J genes are TRBV27 and TRBJ2-3; the D gene is possibly TRBD2 (5 bases). The germline V and J ends were trimmed by 4 bases and 5 bases, with 13 bases remaining between them. CDR1 MNHEY and CDR2 SMNVEV come from the germline V gene (reference sequence). CDR3 length: 14 residues. CDR3 sequence reads: CASSSPGWGDTQYF. The DNA for the CDR3 is TGTGCCAGCAGTTCCCCGGGATGGGGAGATACGCAGTATTTT.

This clonotype was observed at least ten times. The chain joins TRBV7-3 to TRBJ2-1; a weak D match, TRBD2 (6 bases). This CDR3 has 16 residues. The V gene's germline CDR1 is SGHTA and CDR2 FQGTGA. V shed 0 bases and J shed 5 bases, with 14 bases lying between them. The CDR3 region has the DNA TGTGCCAGCAGCTTAACTATCGCCGCGGGGAACAATGAGCAGTTCTTC. Protein sequence: CASSLTIAAGNNEQFF.

This clonotype has at least ten counts. The V gene is TRBV21-1, the J gene TRBJ2-7; TRBD2 is taken as the D call from the table, unchecked against the DNA. TRBV21-1 counts as a pseudogene. CDR3 length equals 15 residues. This CDR3 reads CASGPSPCGSHEQYF. In DNA, the CDR3 is TGTGCCAGCGGCCCTAGTCCCTGCGGGTCCCACGAGCAGTACTTC.

The V and J genes are TRBV7-2 and TRBJ2-1; unclear D gene. Germline V gene data show CDR1 as SGHTA and CDR2 as FQGNSA. The CDR3 contains 15 residues. V lost 1 base to trimming and J lost 1 base, with 8 bases between them. The CDR3: CASSLGHASYNEQFF. The CDR3 nucleotides are TGTGCCAGCAGCTTAGGACACGCGTCCTACAATGAGCAGTTCTTC.

In this sample, this clonotype turned up many times. The J gene is TRBJ1-2, the V gene TRBV5-1, with 7 bases that match TRBD1. The CDR3 contains 16 residues. CDR1 and CDR2 from the germline V gene are SGHRS and YFSETQ. The ends lost 3 bases at V and 4 bases at J; junction bases unmatched: 12. The CDR3 sequence: CASSSSFRQGPYGYTF. The CDR3 DNA is TGCGCCAGCAGCTCAAGCTTCAGACAGGGCCCCTATGGCTACACCTTC.

The table lists this clonotype with a few counts. The chain is built from TRBV12-3 or TRBV12-4 and TRBJ1-5, with TRBD1 as a possible D gene (6 bases). There are 14 residues in the CDR3. Trimming left V 6 bases short and J 2 bases short, with 11 bases between. The CDR3 reads CASSGGQGNQPQHF. The DNA of the CDR3 is TGTGCCAGCAGCGGGGGGCAAGGCAATCAGCCCCAGCATTTT.

This clonotype has just a few counts. The gene calls are TRBV5-1 and TRBJ2-1; possible D gene TRBD1, 5 bases. Germline assignment: CDR1 SGHRS and CDR2 YFSETQ. Trimming shortened V by 0 bases and J by 6 bases, and 13 bases separated the two germline ends. This CDR3 region has 15 residues. CDR3 bases: TGCGCCAGCAGCTTGGCCGACAGAAAGGGCAATGAGCAGTTCTTC. Translating it yields CASSLADRKGNEQFF.

The chain joins TRBV11-1 to TRBJ1-2, with D unclear. The CDR3 consists of 19 residues. Germline V gene lookup returns CDR1 SGHAT and CDR2 FQDESV (reference sequence). V was trimmed by 5 bases and J by 6 bases, leaving 31 bases between them. DNA of the CDR3: TGTGCCAGCAGCCCTACCGACACCTATAGACGGATCTTGCGGGATGGCTACACCTTC. Encoded protein: CASSPTDTYRRILRDGYTF. Variable domain in full (rest from reference TRBV11-1 and TRBJ1-2): EAEVAQSPRYKITEKSQAVAFWCDPISGHATLYWYRQILGQGPELLVQFQDESVVDDSQLPKDRFSAERLKGVDSTLKIQPAELGDSAMYLCASSPTDTYRRILRDGYTFGSGTRLTVV.

Many counts were recorded for this clonotype. The chain is built from TRBV27 and TRBJ1-2, with D possibly matching TRBD1 (5 bases). The V and J ends lost 2 bases and 5 bases respectively, with 24 bases between them. Per the germline V gene, CDR1 is MNHEY and CDR2 is SMNVEV (reference sequence). The CDR3 sequence is 18 residues long. In DNA form, the CDR3 reads TGTGCCAGCAGTTTAAGGGGAACCGGGACGACCGCGAGGTATGGCTACACCTTC. Protein sequence: CASSLRGTGTTARYGYTF.